This is a list of T cell receptor beta chains from one sample in a study of blood T cell repertoires in COVID-19. Some clones are missing from TCRdb's copy, which holds only in-frame ones; the method was immunoSEQ multiplex PCR. The sample consists of over 150,000 clones, about 80% of them appearing once. The sample taken for sequencing was PBMCs or T cells enriched from blood (not recorded which). The source of these receptors is a man aged 50-59 years who had recovered from COVID-19. Both conserved end residues are part of each CDR3. A D gene is named only where the DNA matches it firmly. Only some rows state a clone size, as once, few, many or a class for expanded clones.

d_call,clone_size,j_call,v_call,cdr3_nt,cdr3_aa
TRBD1,few,TRBJ2-1,TRBV7-9,TGTGCCAGCAGACAAGACAGGGGGCTCTACAATGAGCAGTTCTTC,CASRQDRGLYNEQFF
NA,few,TRBJ1-3,TRBV5-1,TGCGCCAGCAGCTTCGGGTCTGTCGGGTCTGGAAACACCATATATTTT,CASSFGSVGSGNTIYF
NA,NA,TRBJ2-3,TRBV19,TGTGCCAGTAGTACTCTAGCGATTGTGACAGATACGCAGTATTTT,CASSTLAIVTDTQYF
NA,NA,TRBJ1-4,TRBV7-2,TGTGCCAGCAGCTTAGGTCCAGGGCGGAATACTAATGAAAAACTGTTTTTT,CASSLGPGRNTNEKLFF
TRBD1,NA,TRBJ1-5,TRBV9,TGTGCCAGCAGCAAAGACAGGGGATATAGCAATCAGCCCCAGCATTTT,CASSKDRGYSNQPQHF
NA,NA,TRBJ2-6,TRBV4-3,TGCGCCAGCAGCCAAGATCGTAGCTCTGGGGCCAACGTCCTGACTTTC,CASSQDRSSGANVLTF
TRBD2,NA,TRBJ2-2,TRBV7-9,TGTGCCAGCAGCTTACCGGCGGGGGGGCCGACCGGGGAGCTGTTTTTT,CASSLPAGGPTGELFF
TRBD1,once,TRBJ1-1,TRBV5-8,TGTGCCAGCAGCTTGGCAGGGACAGGGGGCACTGAAGCTTTCTTT,CASSLAGTGGTEAFF
TRBD2,NA,TRBJ2-3,TRBV9,TGTGCCAGCAGCGTAGGACTAGCGGGGGGGGATACGCAGTATTTT,CASSVGLAGGDTQYF
NA,NA,TRBJ2-5,TRBV30,TGTGCCTGGAGTGTACTGGTGGGGCGAGAGACCCAGTACTTC,CAWSVLVGRETQYF
TRBD2,NA,TRBJ2-1,TRBV12-5,TGTGCTAGTGGTTTGCGACCGGGACTAGCGGGGGGTACCTCCTACAATGAGCAGTTCTTC,CASGLRPGLAGGTSYNEQFF
NA,NA,TRBJ2-1,TRBV5-1,TGCGCCAGCAGCTTGGTCAGCGGATCCTACAATGAGCAGTTCTTC,CASSLVSGSYNEQFF
NA,NA,TRBJ1-1,TRBV24-1,TGTGCCACCAGTGACCCCGTTAACACTGAAGCTTTCTTT,CATSDPVNTEAFF
NA,NA,TRBJ1-4,TRBV2,TGTGCCAGCAGTGAAGAAAGGGGGAATGAAAAACTGTTTTTT,CASSEERGNEKLFF
NA,NA,TRBJ1-1,TRBV4-2,TGTGCCAGCAGCCAAGATCCGGGGGTCACTGAAGCTTTCTTT,CASSQDPGVTEAFF
NA,NA,TRBJ1-2,TRBV12-3/TRBV12-4,TGTGCCAGTTGGGCGGGGTATGGCTACACCTTC,CASWAGYGYTF
NA,NA,TRBJ1-6,TRBV7-8,TGTGCCAGCAGCTTAGCGGGTCAGGGCCTCCGAGGTTCACCCCTCCACTTT,CASSLAGQGLRGSPLHF
TRBD2,few,TRBJ2-2,TRBV5-1,TGCGCCAGCAGACTGGGACTAGCGGGTGCGAACACCGGGGAGCTGTTTTTT,CASRLGLAGANTGELFF
TRBD1,NA,TRBJ1-2,TRBV6-5,TGTGCCAGCAGTTTGACAGGGTATGGCTACACCTTC,CASSLTGYGYTF
TRBD1,NA,TRBJ1-2,TRBV6-2/TRBV6-3,TGTGCCAGCAGTCCATTGGGACAGAAAAACTATGGCTACACCTTC,CASSPLGQKNYGYTF
NA,NA,TRBJ1-2,TRBV9,TGTGCCAGCAGCGTCCAAGGGAGGGGAGGCTACACCTTC,CASSVQGRGGYTF
TRBD1,NA,TRBJ1-2,TRBV11-2,TGTGCCAGCAGCTTAGGCGGGACAGTCTTCAGCTACACCTTC,CASSLGGTVFSYTF
TRBD1,NA,TRBJ2-5,TRBV4-1,TGCGCCAGCAGCCAGGAAGGGACAGGGATAACAGAGACCCAGTACTTC,CASSQEGTGITETQYF
NA,NA,TRBJ1-1,TRBV18,TGTGCCAGCTCAACGGGGGGGGAAGCTTTCTTT,CASSTGGEAFF
TRBD1,once,TRBJ2-5,TRBV2,TGTGCCAGCAGTGAAGAACAGGGGAACTGGGAGACCCAGTACTTC,CASSEEQGNWETQYF
NA,NA,TRBJ2-3,TRBV10-3,TGTGCCATCAGTGAGTCCGGGATCCCTAGTCGGGATACGCAGTATTTT,CAISESGIPSRDTQYF
TRBD1,NA,TRBJ2-7,TRBV6-5,TGTGCCAGCAGTCGCCCGACAGGGACGCACGAGCAGTACTTC,CASSRPTGTHEQYF
TRBD1,NA,TRBJ2-7,TRBV5-1,TGCGCCAGCAGCTTTGGGACAGGGTTAATGGGGCAGTACTTC,CASSFGTGLMGQYF
TRBD2,few,TRBJ2-3,TRBV7-9,TGTGCCAGCAGCTTTACTAGCGGGGGGGCAGATACGCAGTATTTT,CASSFTSGGADTQYF
TRBD1,NA,TRBJ1-1,TRBV6-5,TGTGCCAGCAGCTACGGCGCAGGGGGACTGGATGAAGCTTTCTTT,CASSYGAGGLDEAFF
TRBD1,few,TRBJ1-2,TRBV6-5,TGTGCCAGCAAGAAAGAGGCAGGGGGCTTCTTTGGCTACACCTTC,CASKKEAGGFFGYTF
TRBD1,NA,TRBJ2-5,TRBV18,TGTGCCAGCTCACCCGGGACAGTAGAGACCCAGTACTTC,CASSPGTVETQYF
NA,NA,TRBJ2-5,TRBV3-1/TRBV3-2,TGTGCCAGCAGCAGCCTGGGGAGACCGTTGACCCAGTACTTC,CASSSLGRPLTQYF
TRBD1,few,TRBJ1-5,TRBV6-5,TGTGCCAGCAGTAGGGGACAGGAATCATGGCAGCCCCAGCATTTT,CASSRGQESWQPQHF
TRBD2,NA,TRBJ2-5,TRBV3-1/TRBV3-2,TGTGCCAGCAGCCAAGGCGGAAGTAGCGGGGGGGCAGAGACCCAGTACTTC,CASSQGGSSGGAETQYF
TRBD2,NA,TRBJ2-5,TRBV5-6,TGTGCCAGCAGCTCAAGCCGGACTAGCGGGGAGACCCAGTACTTC,CASSSSRTSGETQYF
NA,NA,TRBJ2-6,TRBV7-6,TGTGCCAGCAGCTTAGGGACAGCTATCTCTGGGGCCAACGTCCTGACTTTC,CASSLGTAISGANVLTF
TRBD2,many,TRBJ2-1,TRBV6-1,TGTGCCAGCAGTGAGCCGGGTTGGGCGGGGGGAGACAATGAGCAGTTCTTC,CASSEPGWAGGDNEQFF
TRBD2,NA,TRBJ2-1,TRBV15,TGTGCCACCAGCAGAGAAGGACTAGCGGGGGAGGTTTACAATGAGCAGTTCTTC,CATSREGLAGEVYNEQFF
NA,NA,TRBJ1-2,TRBV4-3,TGCGCCAGCAGCCAAGGACACCGTTCGCGTTATGGCTACACCTTC,CASSQGHRSRYGYTF
NA,NA,TRBJ2-1,TRBV12-3/TRBV12-4,TGTGCCAGCAGTTTGAGACAGGACAGTGAGCAGTTCTTC,CASSLRQDSEQFF
NA,once,TRBJ2-3,TRBV4-1,TGCGCCAGCAGCCAAGGTTGGCGGGACACAGATACGCAGTATTTT,CASSQGWRDTDTQYF